This T cell receptor beta chain was documented in a study of beta chain features in type 1 diabetes. Across the study: The patient and healthy donor groups were comparable for age, gender and cell yields.

The CDR3 has 12 residues. Germline values: CDR1 SGHAT, CDR2 FQNNGV. V was shortened by 2 bases and J by 4 bases, with 5 bases between the two germline ends. The authors reverse transcribed all of the isolated RNA, so sequencing captured expressed TCRB transcripts. TCRdb keeps only in-frame clones here, not all; method: immunoSEQ multiplex PCR. The sample lists about 700,000 clones; 13% were seen once. A note on this clone: Antigen: not known.

Whole-study results and caveats: Researchers caution that PCR might favor shorter templates, equally among patients and controls. Shorter TCRB CDR3s, moderately but significantly so, marked every one of the four CD4+ subsets in Type 1 diabetes patients.

The clonotype comes from a man younger than 30 with type 1 diabetes. V gene TRBV11-2 combines with J gene TRBJ1-1, with unresolved D. Input material: naive CD4+ T cells from blood. CDR3 bases: TGTGCCAGCAGCTTATCGGGCACTGAAGCTTTCTTT. Encoded protein: CASSLSGTEAFF. Combining the CDR3 with reference TRBV11-2 and TRBJ1-1 gives the whole variable domain EAGVAQSPRYKIIEKRQSVAFWCNPISGHATLYWYQQILGQGPKLLIQFQNNGVVDDSQLPKDRFSAERLKGVDSTLKIQPAKLEDSAVYLCASSLSGTEAFFGQGTRLTVV.